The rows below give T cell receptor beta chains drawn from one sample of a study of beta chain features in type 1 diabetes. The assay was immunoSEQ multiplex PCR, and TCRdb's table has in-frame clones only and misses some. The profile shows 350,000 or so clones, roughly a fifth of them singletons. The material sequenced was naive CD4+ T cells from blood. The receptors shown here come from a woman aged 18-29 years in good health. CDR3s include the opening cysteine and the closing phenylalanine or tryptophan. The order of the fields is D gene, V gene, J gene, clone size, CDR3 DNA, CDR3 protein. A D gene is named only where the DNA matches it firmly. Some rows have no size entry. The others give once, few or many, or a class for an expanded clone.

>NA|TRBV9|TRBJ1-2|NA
TGTGCCAGCAGCGTAGGGCGGGCAGTAAACTATGGCTACACCTTC
CASSVGRAVNYGYTF
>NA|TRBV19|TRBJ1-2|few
TGTGCCAGTAGTAGCGTTTACTATGGCTACACCTTC
CASSSVYYGYTF
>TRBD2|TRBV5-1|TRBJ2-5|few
TGCGCCAGCAGCCCGGGACTAGCGGGAGGTCCGGCCCAGTACTTC
CASSPGLAGGPAQYF
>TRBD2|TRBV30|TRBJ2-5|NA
TGTGCCTGGAGCGGTACTAGCGTCGTGGCCCAGTACTTC
CAWSGTSVVAQYF
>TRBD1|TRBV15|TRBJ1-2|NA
TGTGCCACCAGCAGATCCCCGGACAGGGCCTATGGCTACACCTTC
CATSRSPDRAYGYTF
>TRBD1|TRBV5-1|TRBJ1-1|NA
TGCGCCAGCAGACAGGGGAGCACTGAAGCTTTCTTT
CASRQGSTEAFF
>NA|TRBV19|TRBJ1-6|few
TGTGCCAGTAGGCCAATGCGTCCGGATAATTCACCCCTCCACTTT
CASRPMRPDNSPLHF
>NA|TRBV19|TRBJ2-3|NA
TGTGCCAGTAGCCTCACAGATACGCAGTATTTT
CASSLTDTQYF
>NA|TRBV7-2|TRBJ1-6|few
TGTGCCAGCAGCACGGTGGTCTCCTATAATTCACCCCTCCACTTT
CASSTVVSYNSPLHF
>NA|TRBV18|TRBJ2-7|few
TGTGCCAGCTCCCTGGGGGACATCAAAGATGACGAGCAGTACTTC
CASSLGDIKDDEQYF
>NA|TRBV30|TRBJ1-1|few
TGTGCCTGGAGCCAGTTCATGAACACTGAAGCTTTCTTT
CAWSQFMNTEAFF
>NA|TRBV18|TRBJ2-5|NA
TGTGCCAGCTCCCTAAAAGAGACCCAGTACTTC
CASSLKETQYF
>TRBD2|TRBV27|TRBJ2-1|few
TGTGCCAGCAGTCCAAGACTAGCGGGAGGCTACAATGAGCAGTTCTTC
CASSPRLAGGYNEQFF
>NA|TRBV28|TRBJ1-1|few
TGTGCCAGCAGCTTGGTCGGGGGAAACACTGAAGCTTTCTTT
CASSLVGGNTEAFF
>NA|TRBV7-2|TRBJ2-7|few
TGTGCCAGCAGCTTTACTGGGACTGGATCCTACGAGCAGTACTTC
CASSFTGTGSYEQYF
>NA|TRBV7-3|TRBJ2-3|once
TGTGCCAGCAGCTTAATGGGAGCAGATACGCAGTATTTT
CASSLMGADTQYF
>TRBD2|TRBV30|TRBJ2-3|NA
TGTGCCTGGACCCATAGCGGGAGCACAGATACGCAGTATTTT
CAWTHSGSTDTQYF
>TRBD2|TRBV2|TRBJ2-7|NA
TGTGCCAGCACTGGACTAGCGGGAGACGAGCAGTACTTC
CASTGLAGDEQYF
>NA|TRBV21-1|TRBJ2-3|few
TGTGCCAGCAGCAAAGGGGTCTTTTCCGGGTTT
CASSKGVFSGF
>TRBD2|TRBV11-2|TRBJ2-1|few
TGTGCCAGCAGCCGACTAGCGGGGACGACCTACAATGAGCAGTTCTTC
CASSRLAGTTYNEQFF
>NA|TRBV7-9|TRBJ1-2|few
TGTGCCAGCAGCTTTGGGCGGGCGTTATGGGGCTACACCTTC
CASSFGRALWGYTF
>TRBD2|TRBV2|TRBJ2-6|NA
TGTGCCAGAGGGGGGACTAGCGGGACTGGGGCCAACGTCCTGACTTTC
CARGGTSGTGANVLTF
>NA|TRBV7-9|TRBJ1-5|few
TGTGCCAGCAGCCTTTACGAGGATCAGCCCCAGCATTTT
CASSLYEDQPQHF
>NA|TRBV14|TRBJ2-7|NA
TGTGCCAGCAGCCAAGTTGGGAGCTACGAGCAGTACTTC
CASSQVGSYEQYF
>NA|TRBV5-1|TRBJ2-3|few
TGCGCCAGCAGGACTGAGGGCACAGATACGCAGTATTTT
CASRTEGTDTQYF
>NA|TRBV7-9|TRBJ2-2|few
TGTGCCAGCAGCTCGAAATGGGGGCAGACGAACACCGGGGAGCTGTTTTTT
CASSSKWGQTNTGELFF
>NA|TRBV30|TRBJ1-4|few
TGTGCCTGGAGCGGGACCCGCGGGGGGGAAAAACTGTTTTTT
CAWSGTRGGEKLFF
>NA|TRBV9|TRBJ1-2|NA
TGTGCCAGCAGCGTAGCCACAGGGCCTAATGGCTACACCTTC
CASSVATGPNGYTF
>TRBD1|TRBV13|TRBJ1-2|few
TGTGCCAGCAGCTCGACAGGGAATCGGGATGGCTACACCTTC
CASSSTGNRDGYTF
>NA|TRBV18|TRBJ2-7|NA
TGTGCCAGCTCACCCGGCGGATCAGCCTACGAGCAGTACTTC
CASSPGGSAYEQYF
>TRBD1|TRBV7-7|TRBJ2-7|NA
TGTGCTAGCAGCCTGAGACAGGGGGCTGTCTACGAGCAGTACTTC
CASSLRQGAVYEQYF
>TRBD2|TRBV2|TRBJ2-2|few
TGTGCCAGCAGCGGACTAGCGGATGGCACCGGGGAGCTGTTTTTT
CASSGLADGTGELFF
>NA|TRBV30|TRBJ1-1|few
TGTGCCTGGAAGAGGGGGTCCGGCCGGTTCACTGAAGCTTTCTTT
CAWKRGSGRFTEAFF
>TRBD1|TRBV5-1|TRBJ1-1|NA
TGCGCCAGCAGGCGAATGGGACAGGGGGCGACTGAAGCTTTCTTT
CASRRMGQGATEAFF
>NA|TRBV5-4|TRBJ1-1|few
TGTGCCAGCAGCTTGGATGCCTTTCCGGACACTGAAGCTTTCTTT
CASSLDAFPDTEAFF
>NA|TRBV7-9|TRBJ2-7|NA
TGTGCCAGCAGCCCATCATACGAGCAGTACTTC
CASSPSYEQYF
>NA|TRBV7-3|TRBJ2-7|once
TGTGCCAGCAGCTTAACTGGAGGGTCCTACGAGCAGTACTTC
CASSLTGGSYEQYF
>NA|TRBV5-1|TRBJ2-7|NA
TGCGCCAGCAGCGTCGGGGTTAGCTCCTACGAGCAGTACTTC
CASSVGVSSYEQYF
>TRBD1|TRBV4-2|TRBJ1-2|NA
TGTGCCAGCAGCCAAGACCTGACAGGGGGTTATGGCTACACCTTC
CASSQDLTGGYGYTF
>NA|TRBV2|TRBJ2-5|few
TGTGCCAGCAGTGAGGAGCTAGGCACAGAGACCCAGTACTTC
CASSEELGTETQYF
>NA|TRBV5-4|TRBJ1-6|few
TGTGCCAGCAGCTTGGATAACAGGGCAGGGGAATCACCCCTCCACTTT
CASSLDNRAGESPLHF
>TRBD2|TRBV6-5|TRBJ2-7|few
TGTGCCAGCAGTTACGCCGGGGGGGCTGCATACGAGCAGTACTTC
CASSYAGGAAYEQYF